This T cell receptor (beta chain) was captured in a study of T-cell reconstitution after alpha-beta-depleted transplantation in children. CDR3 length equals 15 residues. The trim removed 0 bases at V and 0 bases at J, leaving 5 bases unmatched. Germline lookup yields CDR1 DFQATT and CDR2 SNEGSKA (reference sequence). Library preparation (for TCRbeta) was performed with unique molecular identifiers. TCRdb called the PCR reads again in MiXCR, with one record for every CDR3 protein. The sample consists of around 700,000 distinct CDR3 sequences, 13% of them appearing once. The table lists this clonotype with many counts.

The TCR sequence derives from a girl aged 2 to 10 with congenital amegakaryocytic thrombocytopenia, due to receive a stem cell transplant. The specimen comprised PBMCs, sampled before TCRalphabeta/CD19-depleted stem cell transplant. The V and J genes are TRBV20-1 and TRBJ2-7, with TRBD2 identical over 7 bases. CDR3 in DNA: TGCAGTGCTAGAGATTGGGAGGGATCCTCCTACGAGCAGTACTTC. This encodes CSARDWEGSSYEQYF.